Below, 24 T cell receptor beta chains from the same sample are listed, as sequenced in a study of siplizumab effects on memory and regulatory T cells. The assay was immunoSEQ multiplex PCR, and TCRdb's table has in-frame clones only and misses some. The table has about 100,000 clones, roughly 94% seen once; the top ten hold around 1.5%. The sequenced sample consisted of non-Treg CD4+ T cells sorted from blood. The receptors were gathered from a human donor in good health.

The chain is built from TRBV19 and TRBJ2-2; D ambiguous. Germline V gene sequence: CDR1 LNHDA, CDR2 SQIVND (reference sequence). V was clipped by 3 bases and J by 3 bases, with 11 bases between them. The CDR3 sequence is 15 residues long. The CDR3 DNA is TGTGCCAGTAGTATGGGCGCGTCTTACACCGGGGAGCTGTTTTTT. Its translation is CASSMGASYTGELFF.

V is TRBV4-1 and J is TRBJ2-7; no clear D. The CDR3 contains 14 residues. Trimming took 0 bases from V and 5 from J, leaving 11 bases between them. CDR1 and CDR2 from the germline V gene are MGHRA and YSYEKL. As DNA, the CDR3 is TGCGCCAGCAGCCAAGATAGGCACGGTGACGAGCAGTACTTC. Translated, it gives CASSQDRHGDEQYF.

This sequence joins TRBV19 and TRBJ2-1; TRBD1 matches at 8 bases. V shed 6 bases, J shed 9 bases, and the junction held 16 bases outside the gene matches. Germline V gene data show CDR1 as LNHDA and CDR2 as SQIVND (reference sequence). The CDR3 extends over 16 amino acids. CDR3 residues: CASRDATQGAIGEQFF. DNA for the CDR3: TGTGCCAGTAGGGATGCAACCCAGGGGGCGATTGGTGAGCAGTTCTTC.

The chain employs TRBV9 and TRBJ2-1; 9 nucleotides agree with TRBD2. Germline CDR1 reads SGDLS; CDR2 reads YYNGEE. The CDR3 loop spans 15 amino acids. J was trimmed by 4 bases and V by 1 base; bases with no gene match: 3. The CDR3 DNA sequence: TGTGCCAGCAGCGTACGGCGGGAGGGATACAATGAGCAGTTCTTC. It specifies CASSVRREGYNEQFF.

V gene TRBV30 combines with J gene TRBJ2-7; no clear D. Germline V gives CDR1 GTSNPN, CDR2 SVGIG (reference sequence). Between the trimmed V and J ends, which lost 2 bases and 0 bases, there was a span of 8 bases. The CDR3 is 13 amino acids. The CDR3 here is CAWSLVPSYEQYF. CDR3 nucleotides: TGTGCCTGGAGTTTGGTCCCCTCCTACGAGCAGTACTTC.

In its sample, this clone was seen once. The chain recombines TRBV30 with TRBJ1-6; weak D call: TRBD1 (6 bases). This CDR3 spans 15 amino acids. Germline CDR1 reads GTSNPN; CDR2 reads SVGIG (reference sequence). CDR3 residues: CAGRARGAWNSPLHF. The CDR3 DNA follows: TGTGCAGGCCGCGCCAGGGGTGCTTGGAATTCACCCCTCCACTTT.

The chain has TRBV29-1 and TRBJ1-4; a possible D gene is TRBD1 (5 bases). Germline V lookup: CDR1 SQVTM, CDR2 ANQGSEA. V dropped 7 bases and J dropped 4 bases, with 7 bases sitting between them. The CDR3 totals 11 residues. DNA of the CDR3: TGCAGCGGGGGCTATAATGAAAAACTGTTTTTT. This codes for CSGGYNEKLFF.

The chain recombines TRBV7-9 with TRBJ2-2; 12 nucleotides align to TRBD1. V dropped 8 bases and J dropped 0; count of bases not matched to a gene: 7. The germline V gene has CDR1 SEHNR and CDR2 FQNEAQ (reference sequence). The CDR3 extends over 17 amino acids. CDR3 loop: CASLGQGALTNTGELFF. The DNA of the CDR3 is TGTGCCAGCCTGGGACAGGGGGCCCTGACGAACACCGGGGAGCTGTTTTTT. Full variable domain (remainder filled in from reference TRBV7-9 and TRBJ2-2): DTGVSQNPRHKITKRGQNVTFRCDPISEHNRLYWYRQTLGQGPEFLTYFQNEAQLEKSRLLSDRFSAERPKGSFSTLEIQRTEQGDSAMYLCASLGQGALTNTGELFFGEGSRLTVL.

The V gene is TRBV7-9, the J gene TRBJ1-4; D ambiguous. CDR1 SEHNR and CDR2 FQNEAQ come from the germline V gene (reference sequence). Trimming stripped 3 bases from V and 8 bases from J, with 19 bases between. The CDR3 extends over 16 amino acids. The CDR3 coding sequence is TGTGCCAGCAGCTTTTTTTACGCGGACCGGACCGAAAAACTGTTTTTT. Protein: CASSFFYADRTEKLFF.

The chain recombines TRBV6-6 with TRBJ1-2, with TRBD1 matching over 7 bases. V lost 7 bases, J lost 5 bases, and 4 bases stayed unmatched. The germline gives CDR1 MNHNY, CDR2 SVGAGI (reference sequence). The CDR3 spans 12 residues. This CDR3 reads CASTQTGYGYTF. The DNA of the CDR3 is TGTGCCAGCACCCAGACAGGGTATGGCTACACCTTC.

In nucleotides, the CDR3 is TGTGCCAGCTCACCATTCCGAGTTTCGGTTTATGAGCAGTTCTTC. Translated, it gives CASSPFRVSVYEQFF. This sequence joins TRBV18 and TRBJ2-1; D unresolved. The germline gives CDR1 KGHSH, CDR2 LQKENI. V lost 2 bases and J lost 8, with 16 bases in between. The CDR3 covers 15 residues.

The chain combines TRBV28 with TRBJ2-3; possibly TRBD2 for D (7 bases). The CDR3 covers 17 residues. Germline loops: CDR1 MDHEN, CDR2 SYDVKM. Trimming left V 2 bases short and J 5 bases short, with 20 bases between. CDR3 sequence (DNA): TGTGCCAGCAGTTTACCCTCCGCGGGGGCGCAGGAAGATACGCAGTATTTT. Amino acids: CASSLPSAGAQEDTQYF.

On this clone: The same CDR3 also results from other DNA sequences found in this sample. The V and J genes are TRBV25-1 and TRBJ2-1; TRBD2 matches 10 bases. Germline-derived CDR1 and CDR2 are MGHDK and SYGVNS. CDR3 length: 15 amino acids. V trimming: 2 bases; J trimming: 3 bases; junction bases outside the gene matches: 1. The chain's CDR3 is CASSESGRVYNEQFF. The CDR3 region has the DNA TGTGCCAGCAGTGAAAGCGGGAGGGTCTACAATGAGCAGTTCTTC.

The J gene is TRBJ1-5, the V gene TRBV5-6; D unresolved. This CDR3 region has 14 residues. Trimming left V 4 bases short and J 1 base short, with 9 bases between. CDR1 and CDR2 from the germline V gene are SGHDT and YYEEEE. The CDR3 protein is CASSRAPSNQPQHF. The CDR3 coding sequence is TGTGCCAGCAGCCGGGCCCCAAGCAATCAGCCCCAGCATTTT.

The rearrangement uses TRBV28 and TRBJ1-6; TRBD1 might be the D (5 bases). CDR3 size: 12 residues. Looked up from germline, CDR1 is MDHEN and CDR2 is SYDVKM. V was trimmed by 3 bases and J by 10 bases, leaving 7 bases between them. In nucleotides, the CDR3 is TGTGCCAGCAGTTTCAGGGTCTCACCCCTCCACTTT. Residues: CASSFRVSPLHF.

The chain combines TRBV7-8 with TRBJ1-3; 9 nucleotides match TRBD1. V shed 4 bases, J shed 4 bases, and the junction held 2 bases outside the gene matches. The V gene's germline CDR1 is SGHVS and CDR2 FQNEAQ. This CDR3 region has 14 residues. The CDR3 here is CASSSGTGGNTIYF. CDR3 in DNA: TGTGCCAGCAGCTCCGGGACAGGGGGAAACACCATATATTTT.

A single count supports this clone. This chain uses TRBV6-5 with TRBJ2-1; maybe TRBD2 (6 bases). Per germline, CDR1 MNHEY and CDR2 SVGAGI. Trimming removed 2 bases from V and 3 bases from J, with 11 bases in between. The length of the CDR3 is 15 residues. In DNA, the CDR3 is TGTGCCAGCAGTTACGGCGGGAAAGGCTACAATGAGCAGTTCTTC. This translates into CASSYGGKGYNEQFF.

This clone was seen only once. This sequence joins TRBV28 and TRBJ1-6, with D possibly matching TRBD1 (5 bases). In germline, CDR1 is MDHEN, CDR2 SYDVKM. The V gene lost 6 bases and the J gene lost 4 bases, with 13 bases spanning the gap. This CDR3 comprises 15 residues. CDR3 in amino acids: CASRRGGLYNSPLHF. The CDR3 region has the DNA TGTGCCAGCAGGAGGGGTGGCCTATATAATTCACCCCTCCACTTT.

J is TRBJ2-4 and V is TRBV5-4, with TRBD1 identical over 9 bases. Germline trimming cut 2 bases from V and 5 bases from J; bases unmatched to any gene: 5. This CDR3 contains 15 residues. CDR1 is SGHNT, CDR2 YYREEE, per germline (reference sequence). The CDR3 loop reads CASSLQGASQNIQYF. The CDR3, as DNA: TGTGCCAGCAGCTTACAGGGGGCCTCACAAAACATTCAGTACTTC.

The rearrangement joins TRBV12-5 to TRBJ2-7, with 7 bases identical to TRBD1. Unmatched junction bases numbered 3, after V lost 5 bases and J lost 2 bases. The germline CDR1 and CDR2 sequences are LGHNT and FRNRAP. This CDR3 contains 13 residues. The CDR3 loop reads CASGVGTAYEQYF. CDR3 sequence (DNA): TGTGCTAGTGGTGTAGGGACAGCCTACGAGCAGTACTTC.

This chain connects TRBV30 to TRBJ1-6; D perhaps matches TRBD1 (5 bases). Trimming took off 4 bases at V and 7 bases at J, with 14 bases between the two ends. Germline CDR1 GTSNPN, CDR2 SVGIG (reference sequence). The CDR3 consists of 14 residues. In DNA form, the CDR3 reads TGTGCCTGGATTCGGACATTCGGAAATTCACCCCTCCACTTT. Translating gives CAWIRTFGNSPLHF.

This clone showed up just a few times. The chain has TRBV29-1 and TRBJ1-1; D gene uncertain. Germline V lookup: CDR1 SQVTM, CDR2 ANQGSEA. V was shortened by 1 base and J by 1 base, with 4 bases between the two germline ends. CDR3 length: 12 amino acids. CDR3 sequence (DNA): TGCAGCGTTGAAGGCAAGAACACTGAAGCTTTCTTT. It specifies CSVEGKNTEAFF.

The CDR3 bases are TGTGCCAGCAGTGAGACAGCGGGAGTCATCAATGAGCAGTTCTTC. It is translated as CASSETAGVINEQFF. V and J are TRBV25-1 and TRBJ2-1; TRBD2 matches 8 bases. V lost 3 bases to trimming and J lost 6 bases; unmatched junction nucleotides: 7. The germline V gene encodes CDR1 MGHDK and CDR2 SYGVNS. CDR3 length equals 15 residues.

A note on this clone: The junction and the germline gene differ at one end; a read error may be behind it. The genes are TRBV5-4 and TRBJ2-7, with 8 positions matching TRBD2. Germline CDR1 reads SGHNT; CDR2 reads YYREEE (reference sequence). The CDR3 runs 15 residues. Written as DNA, the CDR3 is TGTGCCAGCAGCACGGGGCGGGGGGCGCAGTACGGGCAGTACTTC. Amino acid sequence: CASSTGRGAQYGQYF.